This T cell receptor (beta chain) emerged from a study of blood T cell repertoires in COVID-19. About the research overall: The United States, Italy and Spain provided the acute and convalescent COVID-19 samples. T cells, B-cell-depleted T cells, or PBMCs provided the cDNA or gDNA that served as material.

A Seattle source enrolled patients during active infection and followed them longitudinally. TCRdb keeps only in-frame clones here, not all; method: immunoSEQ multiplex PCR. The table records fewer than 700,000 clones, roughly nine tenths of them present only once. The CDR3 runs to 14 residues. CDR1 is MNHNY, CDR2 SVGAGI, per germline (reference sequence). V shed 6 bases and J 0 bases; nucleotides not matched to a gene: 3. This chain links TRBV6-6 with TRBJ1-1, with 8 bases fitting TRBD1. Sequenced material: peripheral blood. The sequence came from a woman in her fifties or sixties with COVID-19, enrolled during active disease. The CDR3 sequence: CASSRGRMNTEAFF. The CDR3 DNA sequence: TGTGCCAGCAGCAGGGGGCGGATGAACACTGAAGCTTTCTTT.